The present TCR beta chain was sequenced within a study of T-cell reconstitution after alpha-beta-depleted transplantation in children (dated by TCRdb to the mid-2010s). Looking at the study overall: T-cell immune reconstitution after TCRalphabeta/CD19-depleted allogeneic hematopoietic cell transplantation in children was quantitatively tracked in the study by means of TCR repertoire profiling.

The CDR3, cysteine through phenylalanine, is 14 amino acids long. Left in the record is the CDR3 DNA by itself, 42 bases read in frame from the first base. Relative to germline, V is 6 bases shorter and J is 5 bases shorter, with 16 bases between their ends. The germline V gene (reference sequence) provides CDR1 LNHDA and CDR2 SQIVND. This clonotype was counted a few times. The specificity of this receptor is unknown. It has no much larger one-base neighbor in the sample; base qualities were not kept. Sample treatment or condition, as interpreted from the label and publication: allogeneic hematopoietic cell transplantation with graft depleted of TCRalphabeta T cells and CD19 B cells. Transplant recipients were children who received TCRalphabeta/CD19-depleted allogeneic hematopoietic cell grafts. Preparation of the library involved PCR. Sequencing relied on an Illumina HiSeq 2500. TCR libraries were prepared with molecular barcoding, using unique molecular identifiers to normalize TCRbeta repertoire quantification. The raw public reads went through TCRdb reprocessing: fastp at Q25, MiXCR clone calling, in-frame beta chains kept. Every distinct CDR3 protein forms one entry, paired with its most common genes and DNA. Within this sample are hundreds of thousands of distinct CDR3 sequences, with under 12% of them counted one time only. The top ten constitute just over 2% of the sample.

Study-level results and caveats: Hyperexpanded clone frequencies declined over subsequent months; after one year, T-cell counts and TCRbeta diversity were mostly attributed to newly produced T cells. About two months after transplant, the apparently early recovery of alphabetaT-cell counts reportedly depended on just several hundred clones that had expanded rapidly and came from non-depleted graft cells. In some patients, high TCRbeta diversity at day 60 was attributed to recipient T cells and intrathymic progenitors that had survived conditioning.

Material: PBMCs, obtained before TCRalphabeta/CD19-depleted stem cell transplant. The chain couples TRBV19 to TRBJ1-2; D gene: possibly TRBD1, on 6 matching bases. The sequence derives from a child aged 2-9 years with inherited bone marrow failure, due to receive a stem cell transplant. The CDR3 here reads CASRSTGTPYGYTF. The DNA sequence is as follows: TGTGCCAGTAGGTCTACCGGGACACCTTATGGCTACACCTTC.